The source of this TCR beta chain is a study of OX40 agonist ivuxolimab in advanced cancers. Study overall: Treatment of patients was with ivuxolimab, an agonistic anti-OX40 (CD134) antibody. Findings and caveats of the study: There was clonal expansion of CD4+ and CD8+ blood T cells by week 6 at 0.1 to 3.0 mg/kg.

Comments on this clone: Antigen unknown.

Germline V lookup: CDR1 LGHNA, CDR2 YNFKEQ. There are 14 residues in the CDR3. Deletions cut 6 bases from V and 4 bases from J, with 12 bases between. Sequencing used immunoSEQ multiplex PCR; TCRdb keeps in-frame clones, though not all of them. The table shows approximately 69,000 clones, with about 94% occurring only once. Sampling of blood occurred at baseline, cycle 4 day 1, and cycle 7 day 1. The receptor was isolated from an adult with an advanced solid tumor such as melanoma, head and neck, liver or kidney cancer. This sequence joins TRBV4-2 and TRBJ1-4; D ambiguous. The sequencing used CD4+ or CD8+ T cells sorted from blood, collected in a trial of the OX40 agonist ivuxolimab. CDR3 protein: CASSPISINEKLFF. CDR3 DNA: TGTGCCAGCAGTCCGATATCAATTAATGAAAAACTGTTTTTT.